Following are 31 T cell receptor beta chains from one sample sequenced in a study of shared clonotypes between healthy human individuals. The naive CD8 population came from CD45RO-negative cells selected for CCR7, without terminally differentiated effector memory CD45RA+ cells. Clones were read by immunoSEQ multiplex PCR, and TCRdb kept only the in-frame ones, dropping some. The data hold 2 million or so clones, with just under 95% observed a single time. Material: naive CD8+ T cells sorted from blood. The origin of the receptors is a man aged 18 to 29 in good health.

The V call is TRBV28, the J call TRBJ1-4; 10 positions agree with TRBD1. The CDR3 contains 16 residues. From germline, CDR1 is MDHEN and CDR2 SYDVKM. Trimming took 6 bases from V and 5 from J; bases not matched to a gene: 9. The CDR3 DNA is TGTGCCAGCAGCCTCCCCCAGGGACAGGGGAATGAAAAACTGTTTTTT. Protein sequence: CASSLPQGQGNEKLFF.

The genes are TRBV5-6 and TRBJ2-7; D might be TRBD2 (5 bases). Deletions cut 4 bases from V and 3 bases from J, with 17 bases between. CDR3 length: 15 amino acids. Germline values: CDR1 SGHDT, CDR2 YYEEEE. CDR3: CASSAAGEGVYEQYF. The CDR3 nucleotides read TGTGCCAGCAGCGCCGCCGGGGAAGGCGTCTACGAGCAGTACTTC.

About this clone: Other DNA sequences in this sample translate to the same CDR3. The chain uses TRBV25-1 and TRBJ2-7; D not certain. Germline-derived CDR1 and CDR2 are MGHDK and SYGVNS. CDR3 length: 11 residues. Between the trimmed V and J ends, which lost 6 bases and 3 bases, there was a span of 6 bases. The CDR3 protein is CASRAVYEQYF. The CDR3 DNA is TGTGCCAGCAGGGCTGTCTACGAGCAGTACTTC.

The chain couples TRBV6-5 to TRBJ2-7; TRBD2 is a possible D gene (6 bases). From germline, CDR1 is MNHEY and CDR2 SVGAGI. Between the trimmed V and J ends, which lost 1 base and 3 bases, there was a span of 13 bases. This CDR3 region has 15 residues. The CDR3 here is CASSYLGGEVYEQYF. CDR3 bases: TGTGCCAGCAGTTACTTAGGAGGGGAGGTCTACGAGCAGTACTTC.

A remark on this clone: Other DNA sequences in this specimen translate into the identical CDR3. The CDR3 loop is CASSLLQSSYEQYF. Written as DNA, the CDR3 is TGTGCCAGCAGTTTATTGCAGAGCTCCTACGAGCAGTACTTC. V usage is TRBV27 and J usage is TRBJ2-7; no reliable D call. V was trimmed by 1 base and J by 0 bases, leaving 7 bases between them. This CDR3 is built from 14 residues. CDR1 is MNHEY and CDR2 is SMNVEV in the germline V gene (reference sequence).

V usage is TRBV10-3 and J usage is TRBJ1-5; weak D call: TRBD1 (5 bases). The length of the CDR3 is 14 residues. The germline CDR1 and CDR2 sequences are ENHRY and SYGVKD. The germline V and J ends were trimmed by 2 bases and 8 bases, with 13 bases remaining between them. CDR3 protein: CAISEEWGGEPQHF. The CDR3 DNA reads as TGTGCCATCAGTGAGGAGTGGGGAGGGGAGCCCCAGCATTTT.

This sequence joins TRBV2 and TRBJ1-3, with 9 nucleotides matching TRBD1. CDR1 is SNHLY, CDR2 FYNNEI, per germline. The junction had 5 bases not matched to a gene; V was cut back by 1 base and J by 1 base. The CDR3 consists of 17 residues. The CDR3 DNA follows: TGTGCCAGCAGTGAAGTTGGACAGGGGTCGTCTGGAAACACCATATATTTT. Its translation: CASSEVGQGSSGNTIYF.

V gene TRBV11-2 combines with J gene TRBJ2-1; possibly TRBD2 for D (6 bases). Germline values: CDR1 SGHAT, CDR2 FQNNGV. V lost 0 bases to trimming and J lost 7 bases, with 10 bases between them. CDR3 length: 14 amino acids. CDR3: CASSLEGRGNEQFF. The CDR3 coding sequence is TGTGCCAGCAGCTTAGAGGGCCGGGGGAATGAGCAGTTCTTC.

The V call is TRBV5-4, the J call TRBJ2-1; 10 bases align to TRBD2. CDR1 is SGHNT, CDR2 YYREEE, per germline (reference sequence). The CDR3 length is 15 residues. V shed 2 bases, J shed 3 bases, and the junction held 2 bases outside the gene matches. CDR3 region: CASSFLAGDYNEQFF. The DNA for the CDR3 is TGTGCCAGCAGCTTTCTAGCGGGGGACTACAATGAGCAGTTCTTC.

This sequence joins TRBV27 and TRBJ2-7; 10 bases are shared with TRBD2. The CDR3 runs 15 residues. The V segment lost 5 bases and the J segment 2 bases; nucleotides outside the gene matches: 6. Looked up from germline, CDR1 is MNHEY and CDR2 is SMNVEV (reference sequence). CDR3 bases: TGTGCCAGCAGTCCCGTAGCGGGAGGCACCTACGAGCAGTACTTC. Encoded protein: CASSPVAGGTYEQYF.

The chain recombines TRBV27 with TRBJ2-6; no clear D gene. The CDR3 runs to 15 residues. Germline V gene data show CDR1 as MNHEY and CDR2 as SMNVEV (reference sequence). The V end was cut by 6 bases, the J end by 1 base, with 10 bases between. The CDR3 region is CASSPSVSGANVLTF. In nucleotides, the CDR3 is TGTGCCAGCAGCCCCTCGGTGTCTGGGGCCAACGTCCTGACTTTC. Using reference TRBV27 and TRBJ2-6 for the parts outside the CDR3, the full variable domain is EAQVTQNPRYLITVTGKKLTVTCSQNMNHEYMSWYRQDPGLGLRQIYYSMNVEVTDKGDVPEGYKVSRKEKRNFPLILESPSPNQTSLYFCASSPSVSGANVLTFGAGSRLTVL.

The chain employs TRBV6-1 and TRBJ2-1, with 8 bases aligning to TRBD1. Germline values: CDR1 MNHNS, CDR2 SASEGT. The V gene end was trimmed by 6 bases and the J gene end by 2 bases; junction bases not matched to a gene: 6. The CDR3 is 15 residues long. In nucleotides, the CDR3 is TGTGCCAGCAGACCCGACAGGGGCGCCTACAATGAGCAGTTCTTC. Translation: CASRPDRGAYNEQFF.

The V call is TRBV6-1, the J call TRBJ2-7; D is ambiguous. Germline V lookup: CDR1 MNHNS, CDR2 SASEGT. Trimming shortened V by 2 bases and J by 3 bases, and 11 bases separated the two germline ends. This CDR3 contains 14 residues. The CDR3 coding sequence is TGTGCCAGCAGTGAATGGCAGGATGTCTACGAGCAGTACTTC. Translated: CASSEWQDVYEQYF.

J is TRBJ2-1 and V is TRBV11-2; D gene uncertain. The CDR3 runs to 12 residues. V was trimmed by 8 bases and J by 4 bases, leaving 9 bases between them. From germline, CDR1 is SGHAT and CDR2 FQNNGV. The CDR3, as DNA: TGTGCCAGCTCCCACATATACAATGAGCAGTTCTTC. Its translation: CASSHIYNEQFF.

The chain has TRBV9 and TRBJ2-3; no clear D gene. Germline values: CDR1 SGDLS, CDR2 YYNGEE. Trimming left V 0 bases short and J 0 bases short, with 8 bases between. This CDR3 is 15 amino acids long. The CDR3 nucleotides read TGTGCCAGCAGCGTAGAGGAACTGAGCACAGATACGCAGTATTTT. Translating gives CASSVEELSTDTQYF.

This sequence joins TRBV28 and TRBJ1-2, with 7 positions matching TRBD1. Germline V CDR1 and CDR2: MDHEN, SYDVKM. Trimming took 3 bases from V and 4 from J; bases not matched to a gene: 5. This CDR3 has 14 residues. Here the CDR3 DNA reads TGTGCCAGCAGTTTTGGAGCAGGGGGCTATGGCTACACCTTC. It codes for CASSFGAGGYGYTF.

Concerning this clone itself: Being one base from a much bigger clone, this may be a read error. Other nucleotide sequences from this sample produce the same CDR3. V and J are TRBV5-1 and TRBJ1-1; no clear D gene. The V end was cut by 0 bases, the J end by 1 base, with 4 bases between. The CDR3 runs 13 residues. CDR1 SGHRS and CDR2 YFSETQ come from the germline V gene. The CDR3 region is CASSLAENTEAFF. In nucleotides, the CDR3 is TGCGCCAGCAGCTTGGCAGAGAACACTGAAGCTTTCTTT.

Concerning this clone itself: Distinct nucleotide sequences in the sample also encode this CDR3. The chain is built from TRBV9 and TRBJ2-7; 7 nucleotides line up with TRBD1. CDR1 SGDLS and CDR2 YYNGEE come from the germline V gene. This CDR3 spans 15 amino acids. J lost 2 bases, V lost 0 bases, and 5 bases had no gene match. This CDR3 is CASSVGQGAAYEQYF. CDR3 nucleotide sequence: TGTGCCAGCAGCGTAGGACAGGGAGCAGCCTACGAGCAGTACTTC.

Details on this clone: One junction end does not reproduce the germline sequence, and a read error may be involved. V is TRBV29-1 and J is TRBJ1-2; 8 bases line up with TRBD1. The CDR3 loop spans 12 amino acids. In germline, CDR1 is SQVTM, CDR2 ANQGSEA. CDR3 nucleotide sequence: TGCAGCGTCCAGGGGGCGAGCTATGGCTACATCTTC. Translation gives CSVQGASYGYIF.

V usage is TRBV7-9 and J usage is TRBJ1-5; D gene uncertain. The V gene's germline CDR1 is SEHNR and CDR2 FQNEAQ (reference sequence). Trimming stripped 7 bases from V and 2 bases from J, with 6 bases between. The CDR3 runs 12 residues. In DNA form, the CDR3 reads TGTGCCAGCACTAAAGGCAATCAGCCCCAGCATTTT. Its translation: CASTKGNQPQHF.

CDR3 amino acids: CTSGEGQYF. The CDR3 coding sequence is TGCACCAGCGGGGAGGGGCAGTATTTT. The chain has TRBV20-1 and TRBJ2-3, with 7 bases lining up with TRBD2. The CDR3 loop spans 9 amino acids. Germline lookup yields CDR1 DFQATT and CDR2 SNEGSKA (reference sequence).

V is TRBV28 and J is TRBJ2-3; TRBD1 aligns across 9 bases. Per germline, CDR1 MDHEN and CDR2 SYDVKM. CDR3 size: 15 residues. The trim removed 4 bases at V and 2 bases at J, leaving 4 bases unmatched. The CDR3 region is CASSWDRDNTDTQYF. The CDR3 DNA sequence: TGTGCCAGCAGTTGGGACAGGGACAACACAGATACGCAGTATTTT. The whole variable domain, filled in from reference TRBV28 and TRBJ2-3, reads DVKVTQSSRYLVKRTGEKVFLECVQDMDHENMFWYRQDPGLGLRLIYFSYDVKMKEKGDIPEGYSVSREKKERFSLILESASTNQTSMYLCASSWDRDNTDTQYFGPGTRLTVL.

With respect to this clone: This CDR3 is also generated by other DNA sequences in the sample. J is TRBJ1-2 and V is TRBV27, with 8 positions matching TRBD1. Germline assignment: CDR1 MNHEY and CDR2 SMNVEV (reference sequence). CDR3 size: 14 residues. V was clipped by 6 bases and J by 3 bases; unmatched bases: 6. CDR3 residues: CASSLGQGDYGYTF. DNA of the CDR3: TGTGCCAGCAGCCTAGGACAGGGCGACTATGGCTACACCTTC.

The J gene is TRBJ2-1, the V gene TRBV19; TRBD1 aligns across 8 bases. The CDR3 extends over 15 amino acids. V trimming: 1 base; J trimming: 6 bases; junction bases outside the gene matches: 5. CDR1 is LNHDA and CDR2 is SQIVND in the germline V gene (reference sequence). Written as DNA, the CDR3 is TGTGCCAGTAGTATAGGGACAGGGTACGGCAATGAGCAGTTCTTC. Its translation: CASSIGTGYGNEQFF.

For this clone: Other DNA sequences in the sample encode the same CDR3. V and J are TRBV29-1 and TRBJ2-7, with 8 bases identical to TRBD1. Germline CDR1 and CDR2: SQVTM and ANQGSEA. Trimming took 3 bases from V and 3 from J; bases not matched to a gene: 4. The CDR3 length is 13 residues. CDR3 loop: CSVDLGQGYEQYF. In nucleotides, the CDR3 is TGCAGCGTTGATCTAGGACAGGGCTACGAGCAGTACTTC.

This chain links TRBV6-6 with TRBJ2-7; 7 bases line up with TRBD1. The ends lost 7 bases at V and 1 base at J; junction bases unmatched: 4. The CDR3 runs 13 residues. Germline V gives CDR1 MNHNY, CDR2 SVGAGI (reference sequence). CDR3 residues: CASTWDRSYEQYF. CDR3 coding DNA: TGTGCCAGCACCTGGGACAGATCCTACGAGCAGTACTTC.

This clone has just a few counts. V is TRBV5-5 and J is TRBJ2-2; no firm D call. Germline values: CDR1 SGHKS, CDR2 YYEKEE (reference sequence). This CDR3 is 14 amino acids long. The ends were cut back, 1 base at V and 1 base at J, with 5 bases in the middle. The CDR3 reads CASSLWQNTGELFF. The CDR3 region has the DNA TGTGCCAGCAGCTTGTGGCAGAACACCGGGGAGCTGTTTTTT.

J is TRBJ1-6 and V is TRBV7-9; 8 bases agree with TRBD1. Germline V gives CDR1 SEHNR, CDR2 FQNEAQ (reference sequence). V shed 4 bases, J shed 9 bases, and the junction held 8 bases outside the gene matches. CDR3 length: 15 residues. The DNA of the CDR3 is TGTGCCAGCAGCTCCGGGCAGGGGGCTTCTTCACCCCTCCACTTT. It codes for CASSSGQGASSPLHF.

The CDR3 nucleotides are TGTGCCAGCAGCTTAGCGGGACTTTCCTCGGGCTACGAGCAGTACTTC. It translates to CASSLAGLSSGYEQYF. The chain carries TRBV7-9 and TRBJ2-7; D may be TRBD2 (6 bases). CDR3 length: 16 amino acids. V was clipped by 0 bases and J by 3 bases, with 15 bases between them. Per germline, CDR1 SEHNR and CDR2 FQNEAQ (reference sequence).

This clone showed up just once. The V call is TRBV15, the J call TRBJ1-5, with TRBD1 identical over 10 bases. Unmatched junction bases numbered 4, after V lost 3 bases and J lost 5 bases. There are 15 residues in the CDR3. The germline V gene encodes CDR1 LNHNV and CDR2 YYDKDF (reference sequence). This chain's CDR3 is CATSRAGTGDQPQHF. As DNA, the CDR3 is TGTGCCACCAGCAGGGCTGGGACAGGGGATCAGCCCCAGCATTTT.

The gene calls are TRBV28 and TRBJ1-1; the D is unclear. Germline CDR1 MDHEN, CDR2 SYDVKM. The CDR3 loop spans 16 amino acids. The V end lost 4 bases, the J end lost 4 bases, and 19 bases lay between the germline ends. In DNA form, the CDR3 reads TGTGCCAGCAGTTCCTCCGTGGAGGAGGCTACCACTGAAGCTTTCTTT. Translation gives CASSSSVEEATTEAFF.